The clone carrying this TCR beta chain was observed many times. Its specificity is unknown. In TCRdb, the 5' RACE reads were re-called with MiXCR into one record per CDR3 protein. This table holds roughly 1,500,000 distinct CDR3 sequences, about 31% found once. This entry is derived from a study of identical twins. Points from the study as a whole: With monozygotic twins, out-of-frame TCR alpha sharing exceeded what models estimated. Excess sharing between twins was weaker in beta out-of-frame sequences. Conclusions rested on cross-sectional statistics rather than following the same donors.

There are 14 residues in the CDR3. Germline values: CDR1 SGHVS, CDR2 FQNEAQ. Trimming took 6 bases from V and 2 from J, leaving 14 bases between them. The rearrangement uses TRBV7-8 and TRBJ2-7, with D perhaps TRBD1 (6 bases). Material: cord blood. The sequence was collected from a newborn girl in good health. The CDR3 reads CASSLQGLTYEQYF. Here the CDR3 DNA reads TGTGCCAGCAGTCTACAGGGTCTCACCTACGAGCAGTACTTC.